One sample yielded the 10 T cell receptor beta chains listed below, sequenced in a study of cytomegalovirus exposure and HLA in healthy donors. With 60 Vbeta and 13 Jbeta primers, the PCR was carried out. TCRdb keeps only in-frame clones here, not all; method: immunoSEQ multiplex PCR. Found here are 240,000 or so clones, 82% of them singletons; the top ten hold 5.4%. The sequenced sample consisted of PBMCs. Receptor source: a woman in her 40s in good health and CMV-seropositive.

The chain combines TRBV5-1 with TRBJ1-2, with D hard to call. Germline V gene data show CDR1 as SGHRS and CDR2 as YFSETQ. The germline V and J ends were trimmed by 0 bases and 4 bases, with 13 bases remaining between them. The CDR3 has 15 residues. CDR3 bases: TGCGCCAGCAGCTTGGCGGGTGGAATCGCCTATGGCTACACCTTC. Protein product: CASSLAGGIAYGYTF.

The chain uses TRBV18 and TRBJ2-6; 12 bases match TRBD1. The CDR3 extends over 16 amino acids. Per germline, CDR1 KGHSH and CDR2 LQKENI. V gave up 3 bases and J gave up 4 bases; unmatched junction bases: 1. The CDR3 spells CASSPGQGAGANVLTF. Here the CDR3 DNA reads TGTGCCAGCTCACCGGGACAGGGGGCCGGGGCCAACGTCCTGACTTTC.

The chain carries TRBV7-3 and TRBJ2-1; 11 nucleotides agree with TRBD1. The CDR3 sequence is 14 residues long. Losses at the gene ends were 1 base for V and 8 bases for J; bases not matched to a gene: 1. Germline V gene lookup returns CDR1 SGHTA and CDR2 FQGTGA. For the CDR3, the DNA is TGTGCCAGCAGCTTAAAGGACAGGGGGCATGAGCAGTTCTTC. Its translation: CASSLKDRGHEQFF.

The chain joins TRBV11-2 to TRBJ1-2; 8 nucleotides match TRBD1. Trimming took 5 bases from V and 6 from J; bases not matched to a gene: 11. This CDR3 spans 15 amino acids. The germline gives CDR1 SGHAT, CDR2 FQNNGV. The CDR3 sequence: CASSRNSGGMDGYTF. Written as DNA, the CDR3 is TGTGCCAGCAGCCGTAACTCAGGGGGCATGGATGGCTACACCTTC. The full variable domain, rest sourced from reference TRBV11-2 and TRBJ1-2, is EAGVAQSPRYKIIEKRQSVAFWCNPISGHATLYWYQQILGQGPKLLIQFQNNGVVDDSQLPKDRFSAERLKGVDSTLKIQPAKLEDSAVYLCASSRNSGGMDGYTFGSGTRLTVV.

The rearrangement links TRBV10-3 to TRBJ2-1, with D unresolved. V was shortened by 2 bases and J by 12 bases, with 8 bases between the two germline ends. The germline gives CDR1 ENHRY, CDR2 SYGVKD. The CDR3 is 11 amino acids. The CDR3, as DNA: TGTGCCATCAGTGAGGACTTCGCGCAGTTCTTC. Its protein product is CAISEDFAQFF.

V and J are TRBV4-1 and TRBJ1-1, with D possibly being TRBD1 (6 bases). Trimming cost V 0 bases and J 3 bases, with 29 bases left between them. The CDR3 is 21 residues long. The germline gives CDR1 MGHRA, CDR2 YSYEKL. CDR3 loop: CASSQDLGGGYGGRRDTEAFF. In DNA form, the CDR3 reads TGCGCCAGCAGCCAAGATTTAGGGGGAGGGTATGGGGGTAGGAGGGACACTGAAGCTTTCTTT.

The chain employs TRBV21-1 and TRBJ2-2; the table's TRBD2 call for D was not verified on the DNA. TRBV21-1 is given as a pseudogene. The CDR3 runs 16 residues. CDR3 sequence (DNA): TGTGCCAGCAGCAAAGGGGGGATAGCGGACACCGGGGAGCTGTTTTTT. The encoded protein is CASSKGGIADTGELFF.

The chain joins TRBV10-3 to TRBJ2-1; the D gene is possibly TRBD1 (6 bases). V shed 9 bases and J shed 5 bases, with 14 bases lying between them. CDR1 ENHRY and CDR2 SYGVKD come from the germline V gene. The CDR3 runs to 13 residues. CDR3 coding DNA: TGTGCCATTCGCCGGGACACCAACAATGAGCAGTTCTTC. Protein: CAIRRDTNNEQFF.

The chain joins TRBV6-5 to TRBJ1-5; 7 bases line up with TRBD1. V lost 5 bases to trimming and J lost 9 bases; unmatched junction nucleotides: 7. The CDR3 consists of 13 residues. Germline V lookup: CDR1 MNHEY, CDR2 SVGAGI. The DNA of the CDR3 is TGTGCCAGCAGTAGGGACAGCCGGTTGCCCCAGCATTTT. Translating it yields CASSRDSRLPQHF.

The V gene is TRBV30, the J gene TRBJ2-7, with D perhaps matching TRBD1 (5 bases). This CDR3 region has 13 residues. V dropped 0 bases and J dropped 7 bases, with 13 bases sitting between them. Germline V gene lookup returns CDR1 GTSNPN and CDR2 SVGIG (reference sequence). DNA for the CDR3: TGTGCCTGGAGTGTACACCTACAGGTTGAGCAGTACTTC. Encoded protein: CAWSVHLQVEQYF.